The entry below gives a single TCR beta chain sequence along with its context. Which antigen it targets is not known. Base qualities are not at hand, and no much larger clone is one base apart. In total, 666 healthy bone marrow donors made up the cohort. Cohort members were all nominally healthy when sampled, although unrecorded immune exposures were likely present. CMV serostatus was positive for about 300 and negative for about half of the roughly 700 cohort members, and was not recorded for this donor. A peripheral blood sample was provided by each donor, and peripheral blood mononuclear cells were used for TCR beta sequencing. Genomic DNA was extracted from the blood cell samples with the Qiagen DNeasy Blood Extraction Kit. The method behind the library was the immunoSEQ multiplex PCR assay. A mixture of 60 forward primers for TCR Vbeta segments and 13 reverse primers for TCR Jbeta segments was used in the multiplex PCR. The CDR3 region of rearranged TCR beta genes was amplified from genomic DNA by a multiplex PCR assay. Amplified TCR beta libraries were sequenced as 87-base-pair reads on the Illumina HiSeq System. Processing in the source paper ran as follows. A later analysis counted approximately 84 million unique TCR beta chains across the 550 to 750 repertoires, and 9.5 million to 11 million of these chains were shared by at least two donors. To remove PCR and sequencing errors, raw reads were error-corrected and collapsed into unique sequences using a nearest-neighbor algorithm that merged closely related sequences. V, D and J gene segments were assigned by aligning CDR3 sequences to IMGT reference sequences. Each retained sequence needed at least a six-nucleotide match to both a V gene segment and a J gene segment. A rearrangement was called productive if the CDR3 had no stop codons and remained in frame with V and J, and every other rearrangement was called non-productive. Following IMGT convention, CDR3 was defined as the stretch from the second conserved V-encoded cysteine up to the conserved J-encoded phenylalanine. The earlier analysis of around 640 of the donors excluded sequences that lacked an unambiguous match to a single V gene segment. An earlier analysis of 587 of the donors called V segments functional above 56.7% productive rearrangements and segregating when the between-donor standard deviation exceeded 5%. A statistical classification framework was built for diagnosing cytomegalovirus status from the catalog of TCR beta chain sequences. V and J gene assignment, in a later analysis, came from comparing TCR nucleotide sequences with IMGT/GENE-DB human TR gene sequences. A later analysis assigned CDR3 sequences and most-parsimonious VDJ recombination scenarios with the TCRdist pipeline. In a later analysis, each TCR beta chain was defined by its CDR3 amino acid sequence together with its V-gene family, and reads without a unique V-gene family were excluded. As a way to deal with suspected cross-contamination and a sequencing artifact, a later analysis dropped over 550 nucleotide sequences that were highly shared and had low generation probability. A later analysis calculated a clonal expansion index for each public chain from normalized within-repertoire ranks of inferred template counts. In a later analysis, generation probabilities were computed using a VDJ recombination model fitted to out-of-frame rearrangements, and the results were checked against IGoR. Hypergeometric tests were used in a later analysis to score TCR-TCR, TCR-HLA and TCR-CMV co-occurrence, with a repertoire-size bias correction applied to the TCR pairs. False discovery rates were estimated in a later analysis by permuting HLA or CMV assignments 20 times. In a later analysis, co-occurring TCRs were grouped using DBSCAN, with TCRdist sequence similarity added in when clustering inside HLA-allele-positive subsets. Co-occurrence clustering excluded repertoires with fewer than 30,000 or more than 120,000 public chains, plus five with anomalous nucleotide sharing. As stored in TCRdb, this immuneACCESS dataset retains in-frame rearrangements with V and J assigned. A fraction of the clones does not appear; measured against another copy, unresolved V genes explain less than half of the discrepancy, and the remainder lacks a known reason. Clonal size and the V and J genes are those of that table, whereas D and trimming came from the DNA. This sample is represented by about 150,000 clones; roughly 77% of them were singletons. The ten largest make up around 3.2% of the sample.

This entry is derived from a study of cytomegalovirus exposure and HLA in healthy donors (dated by TCRdb to the late 2010s). Background for the entire study: An earlier analysis of approximately 550 of the donors reported approximately 290 Gb of sequence data and some 120 million unique TCR beta sequences from 150 million to 200 million T cells. An early release that covered about 600 HLA-typed donors contained approximately 300 gigabases of sequencing data and tens of millions of unique TCR sequences. Of the roughly 410 genotyped donors, over 80% were placed in the genetic ancestry cluster associated with self-reported Caucasian donors. The study was designed to test whether signatures of past pathogen exposure could be identified by cataloging public T cell receptors. The T cell repertoires of several hundred subjects were profiled by immunosequencing and related to cytomegalovirus serostatus. Besides the first cohort of 666 subjects, a separate validation cohort made up of 120 different subjects was used. To predict cytomegalovirus infection status, the study combined high-throughput TCR immunosequencing, statistical association of individual TCRs with disease status, and machine learning. A later analysis re-examined previously published TCR beta repertoires from over 500 donors and added high-resolution HLA genotyping to investigate patterns of TCR occurrence. In the later analysis, no new phenotypic data were used to find candidate immune exposures; instead, reliance was placed on TCR beta sequences and their occurrence across donors. An earlier analysis of 587 of the donors used high-throughput TCR beta sequencing to judge whether each TCR beta V gene segment behaved as functional or pseudogenic. Alongside the repertoire data, information on donor age, sex, ethnicity and CMV serostatus was compiled. A later genetic analysis used genome-wide SNP genotypes for about 60% of the roughly 670 donors, treating that subset as a discovery cohort. All discovery cohort repertoires had been generated on a single sequencing platform. Class I and class II HLA loci were covered by the typing at four-digit resolution. The number of typed donors differed by locus: about 620-640 for A, B, C, DRB1 and DQB1; 500 to 550 for DQA1; about 600 for DPA1; and about 470 for DPB1. Several DR-DQ haplotypes were handled as single units for association and clustering, since linkage in the cohort was strong. Across 398 genotyped donors of the cohort, an average of roughly 250,000 unique TCR beta nucleotide sequences per donor were sequenced, and approximately 17% of those sequences were non-productive.

General findings and caveats noted by the study authors: A cluster of highly shared sequence variants was judged likely to be a technical artifact of the sequencing pipeline. In a later genetic analysis, fewer N-insertions in productive TCRs were reported among donors in an Asian-associated ancestry cluster than the approximately 630-donor mean. A few of the identified cytomegalovirus-associated TCR beta chains were confirmed in vitro to be specific for cytomegalovirus antigens. According to the authors, the approach could potentially be generalized to other disease states and immunological phenotypes. According to a later analysis, most CMV-associated TCR beta chains appeared to be HLA-restricted, and the HLA associations seemed to be driven largely by CMV exposure. According to a later analysis, TCR association rates differed among HLA loci, with DRB1 alleles showing the most associated TCRs and HLA-C alleles showing the fewest. Because HLA typing was missing for some donors at each locus, association tests included only the typed subset. In this cohort, only TCR beta chains were sequenced, and detectable features were limited by the absence of alpha or paired-chain data. Because the 87-base-pair reads could not distinguish some IMGT-functional V segments, including TRBV6-2 and TRBV6-3, those segments were excluded. A later analysis reported that several top co-occurrence clusters appeared linked to parvovirus B19, influenza, CMV and Epstein-Barr virus. The classifier was reported to diagnose cytomegalovirus status with high specificity and sensitivity in both the original cohort and the validation cohort. When HLA alleles, especially DR and DQ, strongly co-occurred, attributing TCR associations to individual alleles was difficult. About 17 rarely observed V segments, including chromosome 9 orphons, were excluded from the earlier analysis of several hundred of the donors because counts were too low. While some public TCRs were present in many individuals, most TCR sequences turned up only very rarely across donors. An earlier analysis of around 500 of the donors showed that most TCR beta V segments appeared in productive rearrangements either about 87% or about 30% of the time, which broadly matched IMGT annotations. Specific HLA alleles were associated with 15,000 to 20,000 TCR beta sequences at a false discovery rate of 0.05 in a later analysis. In a later analysis, HLA-associated TCR beta chains showed more clonal expansion and lower generation probabilities than non-associated chains that were equally common. The only immune exposure information available for the cohort was CMV serostatus. V-gene and J-gene trimming of TCR beta chains was associated with a missense DCLRE1C variant in a later genetic analysis, and the association was replicated in an independent cohort. A total of fewer than 200 TCR beta chains were listed by the study as associated with cytomegalovirus. A further reported finding was that TCR beta sequences accurately predicted the HLA-A and HLA-B alleles for most subjects in the first cohort. Linkage disequilibrium might explain the correlated functional status among segregating V segments, but an unknown experimental factor could not be excluded. Sequencing depth was assumed to be roughly uniform across donors in the presence/absence analyses, though that assumption may not hold.

V is pared back by 6 bases and J by 4 bases, with 12 bases lying between the germline termini. Taken from the germline V gene, the CDR1 and CDR2 loops are MNHEY and SVGAGI. The CDR3 goes from the cysteine to the phenylalanine over 13 residues. Of all the DNA, just the CDR3 is kept, 39 bases in frame from base 1. Sequencing input: PBMCs. The clonotype was recovered from a human donor in good health. The rearrangement combines TRBV6-5 with TRBJ1-2; the D gene is perhaps TRBD1, on 6 matching bases. The DNA sequence reads TGTGCCAGCAGGGTCGGGACACTCTATGGCTACACCTTC. This encodes CASRVGTLYGYTF.